The 30 T cell receptor beta chains below were found in one sample sequenced in a study of T cell responses to AZD1222 COVID-19 vaccine. Method: immunoSEQ multiplex PCR; TCRdb's copy keeps in-frame clones and lacks some. There are around 78,000 clones in the sample; 90% occur only once, and around 3.2% lies in the top ten. The specimen comprised peripheral blood, sampled 28 days after the second AZD1222 dose. Receptors were obtained from an adult who received the AZD1222 COVID-19 vaccine.

This clone has a single count. This chain joins TRBV5-1 and TRBJ1-2, with D unclear. V shed 5 bases and J shed 5 bases, with 25 bases lying between them. The CDR3 is 17 residues long. Germline V gene sequence: CDR1 SGHRS, CDR2 YFSETQ. CDR3 in DNA: TGCGCCAGCAGGAGGTCAGAGCCCAGTTCCTCGGTATATGGCTACACCTTC. This gives the protein CASRRSEPSSSVYGYTF.

Here the CDR3 reads CASSLAGTTGELFF. The CDR3 DNA reads as TGCGCCAGCAGCTTGGCTGGGACCACCGGGGAGCTGTTTTTT. The chain has TRBV5-1 and TRBJ2-2, with D perhaps TRBD1 or TRBD2 (5 bases each). V was cut by 0 bases and J by 4 bases, with 7 bases left in between. The CDR3 runs to 14 residues. The germline CDR1 and CDR2 sequences are SGHRS and YFSETQ.

J is TRBJ1-2 and V is TRBV5-8, with D unclear. CDR3 size: 12 residues. The ends were cut back, 1 base at V and 8 bases at J, with 9 bases in the middle. From germline, CDR1 is SGHTS and CDR2 YDEGEE. The CDR3 sequence is CASSLRAGGYTF. Here the CDR3 DNA reads TGTGCCAGCAGCTTGAGGGCTGGCGGCTACACCTTC.

The V gene is TRBV11-2, the J gene TRBJ2-7; maybe TRBD2 (5 bases). Trimming stripped 0 bases from V and 2 bases from J, with 14 bases between. The CDR3 sequence is 16 residues long. Per germline, CDR1 SGHAT and CDR2 FQNNGV. For the CDR3, the DNA is TGTGCCAGCAGCTTAGAATTGGTGGGAGTCGCCTACGAGCAGTACTTC. Amino acid sequence: CASSLELVGVAYEQYF.

This clone came up once. This chain uses TRBV9 with TRBJ2-7; tentatively, D is TRBD1 or TRBD2 (5 bases each). CDR3 length: 14 amino acids. V was pared by 4 bases and J by 0 bases, with 11 bases between. Germline loops: CDR1 SGDLS, CDR2 YYNGEE. This CDR3 reads CASSRGGPSYEQYF. In DNA, the CDR3 is TGTGCCAGCAGCCGGGGCGGACCCTCCTACGAGCAGTACTTC.

The J gene is TRBJ1-2, the V gene TRBV11-3; possibly TRBD1 for D (5 bases). CDR1 and CDR2 (germline): SGHNT, YENEEA. The CDR3 length is 16 residues. Trimming removed 5 bases from V and 3 bases from J, with 19 bases in between. CDR3 protein: CASSNSPRALDYGYTF. The CDR3 coding sequence is TGTGCCAGCAGCAACAGTCCCAGGGCCCTGGACTATGGCTACACCTTC. Variable domain in full (rest from reference TRBV11-3 and TRBJ1-2): EAGVVQSPRYKIIEKKQPVAFWCNPISGHNTLYWYLQNLGQGPELLIRYENEEAVDDSQLPKDRFSAERLKGVDSTLKIQPAELGDSAVYLCASSNSPRALDYGYTFGSGTRLTVV.

The chain joins TRBV24-1 to TRBJ2-2; D gene unclear. The CDR3 runs to 14 residues. From germline, CDR1 is KGHDR and CDR2 SFDVKD. Deletions cut 5 bases from V and 3 bases from J, with 9 bases between. This CDR3 reads CATSVGRDTGELFF. CDR3 DNA: TGTGCCACCAGTGTAGGCAGAGACACCGGGGAGCTGTTTTTT.

The chain recombines TRBV6-5 with TRBJ2-7; 7 bases agree with TRBD2. With 7 bases clipped from V and 5 bases from J, the junction kept 8 bases outside the gene matches. The CDR3 is 13 amino acids. Germline values: CDR1 MNHEY, CDR2 SVGAGI. Here the CDR3 reads CASKREGSDEQYF. The CDR3, as DNA: TGTGCCAGCAAAAGGGAGGGATCAGACGAGCAGTACTTC.

The chain employs TRBV5-4 and TRBJ2-2; 11 nucleotides agree with TRBD2. The CDR3 has 18 amino acids. Trimming cost V 4 bases and J 3 bases; bases outside gene matches: 11. Germline CDR1 SGHNT, CDR2 YYREEE (reference sequence). CDR3 nucleotide sequence: TGTGCCAGCAGCACGGGACTAGCGGATGTTTTCGACACCGGGGAGCTGTTTTTT. This codes for CASSTGLADVFDTGELFF. Together with reference TRBV5-4 and TRBJ2-2, the CDR3 gives the full variable domain: ETGVTQSPTHLIKTRGQQVTLRCSSQSGHNTVSWYQQALGQGPQFIFQYYREEENGRGNFPPRFSGLQFPNYSSELNVNALELDDSALYLCASSTGLADVFDTGELFFGEGSRLTVL.

Remarks on this clone: Compared with germline, one end of the junction differs, possibly owing to a read error. The J gene is TRBJ1-5, the V gene TRBV19; D possibly corresponds to TRBD1 (5 bases). CDR1 LNHDA and CDR2 SQIVND come from the germline V gene (reference sequence). CDR3 length equals 16 residues. CDR3: CASKVGGVVINQPQHF. CDR3 coding DNA: TGTGCGAGTAAGGTCGGAGGGGTCGTGATTAATCAGCCCCAGCATTTT. Based on the CDR3 plus reference TRBV19 and TRBJ1-5, the full variable domain is DGGITQSPKYLFRKEGQNVTLSCEQNLNHDAMYWYRQDPGQGLRLIYYSQIVNDFQKGDIAEGYSVSREKKESFPLTVTSAQKNPTAFYLCASKVGGVVINQPQHFGDGTRLSIL.

The chain employs TRBV10-2 and TRBJ2-2, with D possibly being TRBD1 or TRBD2 (5 bases each). There are 15 residues in the CDR3. Germline loops: CDR1 WSHSY, CDR2 SAAADI. V was shortened by 6 bases and J by 6 bases, with 17 bases between the two germline ends. The CDR3 DNA reads as TGCGCCAGCAGGAAGGGGCCAAGAGGGGCCGGGGAGCTGTTTTTT. Translated, it gives CASRKGPRGAGELFF.

The rearrangement links TRBV10-3 to TRBJ2-3, with 7 bases that match TRBD2. V lost 4 bases and J lost 2; bases outside the gene matches: 3. The CDR3 is 14 residues long. Germline CDR1 ENHRY, CDR2 SYGVKD. The CDR3 nucleotides read TGTGCCATCAGTGCTAGCGGTTTCACAGATACGCAGTATTTT. It specifies CAISASGFTDTQYF.

The chain links TRBV7-2 to TRBJ2-7; unclear D gene. Trimming removed 4 bases from V and 0 bases from J, with 7 bases in between. CDR1 is SGHTA, CDR2 FQGNSA, per germline. The CDR3 spans 13 residues. The CDR3 loop reads CASSSPSSYEQYF. CDR3 sequence (DNA): TGTGCCAGCAGCTCCCCTTCCTCCTACGAGCAGTACTTC.

In its sample, this clone was seen once. The V and J genes are TRBV2 and TRBJ2-1; D is uncertain. The V end lost 1 base, the J end lost 6 bases, and 13 bases lay between the germline ends. The CDR3 covers 15 residues. Germline CDR1 reads SNHLY; CDR2 reads FYNNEI. CDR3 coding DNA: TGTGCCAGCAGTGAAGGTCCCTTTCCCCTCAATGAGCAGTTCTTC. Residues: CASSEGPFPLNEQFF.

V and J are TRBV5-1 and TRBJ2-3; unclear D gene. With 0 bases removed from V and 2 bases from J, the gap between germline ends came to 22 bases. The CDR3 is made up of 19 amino acids. CDR1 and CDR2 (germline): SGHRS, YFSETQ. DNA for the CDR3: TGCGCCAGCAGCTTGGAATGGCCCTTCCCACTTACCGACACAGATACGCAGTATTTT. It translates to CASSLEWPFPLTDTDTQYF.

The V gene is TRBV5-5, the J gene TRBJ1-1; maybe TRBD1 (5 bases). The CDR3 is made up of 15 amino acids. CDR1 and CDR2 (germline): SGHKS, YYEKEE (reference sequence). Trimming removed 2 bases at V and 4 bases at J, with 15 bases between. CDR3 amino acids: CASSFSDLGPTEAFF. The CDR3 coding sequence is TGTGCCAGCAGCTTTTCTGACTTGGGGCCCACTGAAGCTTTCTTT.

In this sample, this clone turned up once. The chain uses TRBV6-5 and TRBJ2-7; D might be TRBD1 (6 bases). Trimming stripped 5 bases from V and 3 bases from J, with 17 bases between. Germline V lookup: CDR1 MNHEY, CDR2 SVGAGI. This CDR3 comprises 15 residues. The CDR3 DNA is TGTGCCAGCAGTACCCGACAGGACTCGAGCTACGAGCAGTACTTC. Translation: CASSTRQDSSYEQYF.

The chain couples TRBV12-3 or TRBV12-4 to TRBJ2-7, with TRBD2 matching 7 bases. Trimming at V came to 5 bases and at J to 9 bases, leaving 7 bases not matched to a gene. The CDR3 extends over 12 amino acids. This chain's CDR3 is CASSTPSGTQYF. The CDR3 DNA sequence: TGTGCCAGCAGTACGCCTAGCGGCACGCAGTACTTC.

The J gene is TRBJ2-6, the V gene TRBV5-6; TRBD2 might be the D (6 bases). V was cut by 0 bases and J by 0 bases, with 13 bases left in between. The germline V gene has CDR1 SGHDT and CDR2 YYEEEE. The CDR3 is made up of 18 amino acids. The CDR3 sequence: CASSLVGGVSSGANVLTF. The CDR3 DNA sequence: TGTGCCAGCAGCTTGGTTGGCGGGGTGAGCTCTGGGGCCAACGTCCTGACTTTC.

This chain uses TRBV6-2 or TRBV6-3 with TRBJ2-3, with D possibly TRBD1 on 6 matching bases. CDR1 and CDR2 (germline): MNHEY, SVGEGT. V lost 5 bases, J lost 0 bases, and 15 bases lay in between. CDR3 length: 16 amino acids. CDR3 sequence (DNA): TGTGCCAGCAGTCCGTCCGACAGGCGAAGCACAGATACGCAGTATTTT. It encodes CASSPSDRRSTDTQYF.

The chain joins TRBV18 to TRBJ1-1, with D unresolved. The length of the CDR3 is 13 residues. The V end was cut by 3 bases, the J end by 1 base, with 6 bases between. Germline values: CDR1 KGHSH, CDR2 LQKENI. CDR3 residues: CASSPGRNTEAFF. CDR3 nucleotide sequence: TGTGCCAGCTCACCCGGGAGGAACACTGAAGCTTTCTTT.

The V call is TRBV7-2, the J call TRBJ1-2; the D gene is possibly TRBD1 (6 bases). Trimming removed 5 bases from V and 0 bases from J, with 13 bases in between. The CDR3 is 15 amino acids. Per germline, CDR1 SGHTA and CDR2 FQGNSA. For the CDR3, the DNA is TGTGCCAGCAGCGAAAGGGGGTTATCTAACTATGGCTACACCTTC. It translates to CASSERGLSNYGYTF. Using reference TRBV7-2 and TRBJ1-2 for the parts outside the CDR3, the full variable domain is GAGVSQSPSNKVTEKGKDVELRCDPISGHTALYWYRQSLGQGLEFLIYFQGNSAPDKSGLPSDRFSAERTGGSVSTLTIQRTQQEDSAVYLCASSERGLSNYGYTFGSGTRLTVV.

This sequence joins TRBV10-3 and TRBJ1-5; D is ambiguous. CDR1 and CDR2 from the germline V gene are ENHRY and SYGVKD. V was cut by 6 bases and J by 3 bases, with 6 bases left in between. This CDR3 spans 12 amino acids. CDR3: CAISPNNQPQHF. CDR3 DNA: TGTGCCATCAGCCCAAACAATCAGCCCCAGCATTTT.

V gene TRBV2 combines with J gene TRBJ1-2, with TRBD1 as a possible D gene (6 bases). V lost 7 bases and J 5 bases, leaving 20 bases between the germline ends. CDR1 SNHLY and CDR2 FYNNEI come from the germline V gene. The CDR3 loop spans 15 amino acids. The CDR3, as DNA: TGTGCCAGCAATGGGTACAGGGATCAGTCTTATGGCTACACCTTC. Encoded protein: CASNGYRDQSYGYTF.

The chain joins TRBV4-2 to TRBJ2-2; D might be TRBD1 (5 bases). The germline CDR1 and CDR2 sequences are LGHNA and YNFKEQ. The V end was cut by 3 bases, the J end by 5 bases, with 7 bases between. This CDR3 region has 13 residues. The CDR3 region has the DNA TGTGCCAGCAGCCAGGGGCGGACCGGGGAGCTGTTTTTT. It codes for CASSQGRTGELFF.

CDR3 protein: CASSEDFYEQYF. The CDR3 DNA sequence: TGTGCCAGCAGTGAAGACTTCTACGAGCAGTACTTC. The chain couples TRBV6-1 to TRBJ2-7; D not resolved. This CDR3 is built from 12 residues. Trimming removed 1 base from V and 3 bases from J, with 4 bases in between. CDR1 MNHNS and CDR2 SASEGT come from the germline V gene.

This rearrangement joins TRBV19 to TRBJ2-7; TRBD1 matches at 8 bases. This CDR3 is built from 15 residues. J gave up 3 bases and V 5 bases, and 9 bases lay outside the gene matches. Germline lookup yields CDR1 LNHDA and CDR2 SQIVND (reference sequence). The CDR3 spells CASSADRDRGYEQYF. The CDR3 coding sequence is TGTGCCAGTAGTGCCGACCGAGACAGGGGCTACGAGCAGTACTTC.

V and J are TRBV5-8 and TRBJ2-7; D gene unclear. V shed 0 bases and J shed 6 bases, with 7 bases lying between them. The germline V gene has CDR1 SGHTS and CDR2 YDEGEE. The CDR3 is 12 amino acids. The CDR3 nucleotides read TGTGCCAGCAGCTTGGGGCTTCCCGAGCAGTACTTC. This sequence encodes CASSLGLPEQYF.

Remarks on this clone: Other DNA sequences in this specimen translate into the identical CDR3. V is TRBV18 and J is TRBJ1-1; D ambiguous. V lost 2 bases and J 0 bases, leaving 10 bases between the germline ends. Per the germline V gene, CDR1 is KGHSH and CDR2 is LQKENI. The CDR3 consists of 15 residues. The CDR3 coding sequence is TGTGCCAGCTCACCAAAGGTCTCCATGAACACTGAAGCTTTCTTT. It specifies CASSPKVSMNTEAFF.

The CDR3 nucleotides are TGTGCCAGCAGCCCCACGCCAGCGGGAGGCGAGCAGTACTTC. This translates into CASSPTPAGGEQYF. The rearrangement uses TRBV7-3 and TRBJ2-7; 9 bases are shared with TRBD2. This CDR3 spans 14 amino acids. Germline loops: CDR1 SGHTA, CDR2 FQGTGA. After removal of 5 bases from V and 6 bases from J, the junction contained 8 bases not matched to a gene.